This T cell receptor (beta chain) was sequenced for a study of blood T cell repertoires in COVID-19. The overall study: Specimens from acute and convalescent COVID-19 originated in the United States, Italy and Spain. The analysed material was cDNA or gDNA that came from T cells, B-cell-depleted T cells, or PBMCs.

Source study methods: Cell counts per sample came from amplifying reference gene primers. The data were produced by immunoSEQ multiplex PCR, yet TCRdb's version contains in-frame clones alone and is incomplete. Clone size and V and J calls were adopted from that table, with D and trimming inferred from the DNA. This table holds 110,000 or so clones, approximately 90% found once. The origin of this receptor is a woman in her forties or fifties with acute or convalescent COVID-19. What was sequenced was peripheral blood.

The CDR3 coding sequence is TGTGCCTGGAGTTTTTTCGGGGGTAATCAGCCCCAGCATTTT. It yields the protein CAWSFFGGNQPQHF. The chain joins TRBV30 to TRBJ1-5; weak D call: TRBD1 (5 bases). This CDR3 is built from 14 residues. Trimming took 2 bases from V and 4 from J, leaving 12 bases between them. Germline V gives CDR1 GTSNPN, CDR2 SVGIG (reference sequence).